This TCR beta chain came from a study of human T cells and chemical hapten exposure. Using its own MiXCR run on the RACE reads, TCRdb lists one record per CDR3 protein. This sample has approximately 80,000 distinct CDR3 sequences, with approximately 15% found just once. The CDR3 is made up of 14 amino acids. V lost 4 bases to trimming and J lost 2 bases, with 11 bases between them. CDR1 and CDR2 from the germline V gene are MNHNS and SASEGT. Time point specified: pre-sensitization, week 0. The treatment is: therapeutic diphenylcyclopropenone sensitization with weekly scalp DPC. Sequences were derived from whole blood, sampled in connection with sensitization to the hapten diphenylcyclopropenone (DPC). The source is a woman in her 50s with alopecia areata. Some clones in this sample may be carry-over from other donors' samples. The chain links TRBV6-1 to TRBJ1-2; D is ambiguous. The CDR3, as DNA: TGTGCCAGCAGTGCACCGAACAAGAACTATGGCTACACCTTC. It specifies CASSAPNKNYGYTF.